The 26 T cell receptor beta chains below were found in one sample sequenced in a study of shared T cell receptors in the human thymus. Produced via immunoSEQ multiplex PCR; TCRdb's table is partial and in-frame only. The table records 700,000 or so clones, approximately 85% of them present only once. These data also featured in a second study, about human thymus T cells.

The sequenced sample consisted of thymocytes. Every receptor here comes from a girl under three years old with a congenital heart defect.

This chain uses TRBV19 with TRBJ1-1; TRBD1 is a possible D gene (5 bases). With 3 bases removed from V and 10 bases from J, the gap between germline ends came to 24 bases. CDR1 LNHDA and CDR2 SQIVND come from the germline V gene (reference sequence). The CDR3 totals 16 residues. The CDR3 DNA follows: TGTGCCAGTAGTATCCCCCTTGAAAGGGGCTCGGGTGCAGCTTTCTTT. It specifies CASSIPLERGSGAAFF.

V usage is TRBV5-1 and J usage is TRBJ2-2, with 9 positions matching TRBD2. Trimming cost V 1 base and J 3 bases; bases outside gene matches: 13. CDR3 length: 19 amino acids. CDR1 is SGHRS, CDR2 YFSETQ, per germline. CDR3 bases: TGCGCCAGCAGCTTGAAGAGACTGGCGGGGGGGCTGTACACCGGGGAGCTGTTTTTT. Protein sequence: CASSLKRLAGGLYTGELFF. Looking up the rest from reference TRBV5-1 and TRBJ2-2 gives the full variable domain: KAGVTQTPRYLIKTRGQQVTLSCSPISGHRSVSWYQQTPGQGLQFLFEYFSETQRNKGNFPGRFSGRQFSNSRSEMNVSTLELGDSALYLCASSLKRLAGGLYTGELFFGEGSRLTVL.

CDR3: CASSPALGSGNTIYF. CDR3 nucleotide sequence: TGTGCCAGCAGTCCGGCTCTAGGATCTGGAAACACCATATATTTT. The V and J genes are TRBV6-5 and TRBJ1-3; D gene unclear. This CDR3 contains 15 residues. V lost 5 bases, J lost 1 base, and 12 bases lay in between. CDR1 and CDR2 (germline): MNHEY, SVGAGI.

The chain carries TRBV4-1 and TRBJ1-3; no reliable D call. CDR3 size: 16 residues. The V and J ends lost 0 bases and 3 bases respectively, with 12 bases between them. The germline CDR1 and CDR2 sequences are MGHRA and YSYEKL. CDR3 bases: TGCGCCAGCAGCCAAGAGTTGGGCACCCTTGGAAACACCATATATTTT. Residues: CASSQELGTLGNTIYF.

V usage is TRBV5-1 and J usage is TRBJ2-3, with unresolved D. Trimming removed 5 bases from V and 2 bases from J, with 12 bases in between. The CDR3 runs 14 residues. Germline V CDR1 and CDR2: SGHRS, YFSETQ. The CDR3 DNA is TGCGCCAGCAGGCTTCATTCTACCACAGATACGCAGTATTTT. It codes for CASRLHSTTDTQYF.

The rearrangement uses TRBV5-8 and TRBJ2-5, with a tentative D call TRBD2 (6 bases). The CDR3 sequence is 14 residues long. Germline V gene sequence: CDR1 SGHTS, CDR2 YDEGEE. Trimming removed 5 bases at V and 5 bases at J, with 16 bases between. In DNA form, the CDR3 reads TGTGCCAGCAGAAGAGTCGGGCTAGCGGAGACCCAGTACTTC. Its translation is CASRRVGLAETQYF.

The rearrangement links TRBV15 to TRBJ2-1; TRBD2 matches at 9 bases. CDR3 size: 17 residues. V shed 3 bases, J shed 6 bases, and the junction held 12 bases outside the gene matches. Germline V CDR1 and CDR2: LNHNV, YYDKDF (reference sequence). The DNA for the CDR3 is TGTGCCACCAGCAGCGACGGAGGGGCTAGCGGGACCAATGAGCAGTTCTTC. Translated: CATSSDGGASGTNEQFF.

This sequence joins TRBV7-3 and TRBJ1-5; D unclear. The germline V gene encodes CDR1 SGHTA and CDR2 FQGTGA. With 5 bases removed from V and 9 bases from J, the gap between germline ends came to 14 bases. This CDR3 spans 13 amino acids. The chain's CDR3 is CASSPEREGPQHF. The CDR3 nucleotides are TGTGCCAGCAGCCCCGAAAGGGAGGGGCCCCAGCATTTT.

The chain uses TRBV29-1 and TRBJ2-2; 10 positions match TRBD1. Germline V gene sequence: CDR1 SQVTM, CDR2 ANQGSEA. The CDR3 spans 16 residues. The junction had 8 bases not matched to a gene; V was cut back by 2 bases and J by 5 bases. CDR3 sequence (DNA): TGCAGCGTTGAAATTCCGGGACAGGGGAGGACCGGGGAGCTGTTTTTT. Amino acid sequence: CSVEIPGQGRTGELFF.

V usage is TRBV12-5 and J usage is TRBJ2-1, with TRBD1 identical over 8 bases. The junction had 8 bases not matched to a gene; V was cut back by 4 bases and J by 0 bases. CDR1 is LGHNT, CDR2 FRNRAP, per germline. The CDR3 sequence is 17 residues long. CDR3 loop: CASGWIQGESSYNEQFF. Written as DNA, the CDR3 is TGTGCTAGTGGTTGGATACAGGGGGAGAGCTCCTACAATGAGCAGTTCTTC.

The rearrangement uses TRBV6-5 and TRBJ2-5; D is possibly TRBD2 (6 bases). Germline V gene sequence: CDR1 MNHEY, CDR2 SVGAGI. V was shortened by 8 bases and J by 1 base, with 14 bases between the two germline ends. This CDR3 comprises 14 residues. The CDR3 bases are TGTGCCAGCCGGCATCGGGGGATCCAAGAGACCCAGTACTTC. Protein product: CASRHRGIQETQYF.

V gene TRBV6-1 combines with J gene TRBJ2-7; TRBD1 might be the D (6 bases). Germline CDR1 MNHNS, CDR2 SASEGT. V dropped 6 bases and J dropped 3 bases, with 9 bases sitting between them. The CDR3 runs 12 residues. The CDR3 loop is CASSDRYYEQYF. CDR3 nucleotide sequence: TGTGCCAGCAGCGACAGGTACTACGAGCAGTACTTC.

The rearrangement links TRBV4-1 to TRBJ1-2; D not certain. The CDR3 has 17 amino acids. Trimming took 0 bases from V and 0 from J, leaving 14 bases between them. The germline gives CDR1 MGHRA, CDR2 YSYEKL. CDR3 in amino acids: CASSQDFVGGTNYGYTF. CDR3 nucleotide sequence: TGCGCCAGCAGCCAAGATTTTGTGGGAGGGACTAACTATGGCTACACCTTC.

The chain's CDR3 is CASNSGGPNTGELFF. The CDR3 nucleotides are TGCGCCAGCAACAGCGGGGGGCCAAACACCGGGGAGCTGTTTTTT. The chain joins TRBV10-2 to TRBJ2-2; 9 bases fit TRBD2. With 7 bases clipped from V and 2 bases from J, the junction kept 5 bases outside the gene matches. The CDR3 consists of 15 residues. Germline assignment: CDR1 WSHSY and CDR2 SAAADI.

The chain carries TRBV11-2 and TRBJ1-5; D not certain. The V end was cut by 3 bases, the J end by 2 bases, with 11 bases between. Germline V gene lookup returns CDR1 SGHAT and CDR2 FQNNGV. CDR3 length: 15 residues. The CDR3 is CASSFGVCCNQPQHF. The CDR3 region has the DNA TGTGCCAGCAGCTTCGGGGTTTGTTGCAATCAGCCCCAGCATTTT.

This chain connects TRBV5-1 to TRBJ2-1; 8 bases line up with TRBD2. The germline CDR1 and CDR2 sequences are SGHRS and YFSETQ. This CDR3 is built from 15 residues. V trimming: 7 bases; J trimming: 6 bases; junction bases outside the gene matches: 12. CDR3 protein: CASSKSGGTRNEQFF. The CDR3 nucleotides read TGCGCCAGCTCTAAGAGCGGGGGTACACGCAATGAGCAGTTCTTC.

CDR3 in DNA: TGCGCCAGCAGCTTTGCTAGACCGCATCCGACTTACACAGATACGCAGTATTTT. Its protein is CASSFARPHPTYTDTQYF. V gene TRBV5-1 combines with J gene TRBJ2-3; D not certain. The CDR3 sequence is 18 residues long. Germline assignment: CDR1 SGHRS and CDR2 YFSETQ. Trimming cost V 2 bases and J 2 bases, with 21 bases left between them.

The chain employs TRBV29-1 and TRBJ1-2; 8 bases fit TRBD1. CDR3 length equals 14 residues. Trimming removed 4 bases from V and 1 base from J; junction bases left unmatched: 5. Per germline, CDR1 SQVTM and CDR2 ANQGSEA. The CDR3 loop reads CSVAGQADNYGYTF. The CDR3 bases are TGCAGCGTTGCGGGACAGGCGGATAACTATGGCTACACCTTC.

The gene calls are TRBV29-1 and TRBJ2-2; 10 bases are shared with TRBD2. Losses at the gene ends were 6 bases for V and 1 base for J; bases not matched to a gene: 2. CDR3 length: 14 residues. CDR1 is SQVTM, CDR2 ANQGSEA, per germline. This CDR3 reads CSVERGGNTGELFF. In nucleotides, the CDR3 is TGCAGCGTCGAGCGGGGGGGGAACACCGGGGAGCTGTTTTTT.

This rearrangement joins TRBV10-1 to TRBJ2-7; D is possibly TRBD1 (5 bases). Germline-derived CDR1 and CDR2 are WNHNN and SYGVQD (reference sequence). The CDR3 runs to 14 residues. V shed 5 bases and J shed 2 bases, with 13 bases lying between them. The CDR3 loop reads CASSPGPHPYEQYF. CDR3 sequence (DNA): TGCGCCAGCAGTCCAGGGCCCCATCCCTACGAGCAGTACTTC.

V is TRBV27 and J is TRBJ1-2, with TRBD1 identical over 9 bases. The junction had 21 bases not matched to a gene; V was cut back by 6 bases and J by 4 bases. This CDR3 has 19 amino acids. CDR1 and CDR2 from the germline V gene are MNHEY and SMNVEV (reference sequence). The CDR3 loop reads CASRVQGARRPWNLYGYTF. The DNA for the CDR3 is TGTGCCAGCAGGGTACAGGGGGCTCGGCGCCCTTGGAACCTCTATGGCTACACCTTC.

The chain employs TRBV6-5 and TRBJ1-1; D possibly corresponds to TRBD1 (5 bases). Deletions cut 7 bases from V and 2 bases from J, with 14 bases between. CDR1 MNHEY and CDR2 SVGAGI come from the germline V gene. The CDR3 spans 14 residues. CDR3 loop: CASTKAGGNTEAFF. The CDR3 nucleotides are TGTGCCAGCACCAAAGCCGGGGGAAACACTGAAGCTTTCTTT.

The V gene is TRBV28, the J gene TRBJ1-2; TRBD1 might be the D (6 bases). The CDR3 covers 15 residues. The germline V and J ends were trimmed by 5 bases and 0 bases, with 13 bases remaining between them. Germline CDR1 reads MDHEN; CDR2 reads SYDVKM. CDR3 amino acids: CASSLRQETNYGYTF. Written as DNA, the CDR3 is TGTGCCAGCAGTCTCCGACAGGAAACTAACTATGGCTACACCTTC.

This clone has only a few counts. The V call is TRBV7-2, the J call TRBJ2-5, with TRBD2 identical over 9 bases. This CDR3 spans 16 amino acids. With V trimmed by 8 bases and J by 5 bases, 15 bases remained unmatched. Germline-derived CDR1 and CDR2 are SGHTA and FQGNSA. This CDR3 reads CASEGSGGGAFETQYF. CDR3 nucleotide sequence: TGTGCCAGCGAGGGGTCGGGCGGGGGGGCCTTCGAGACCCAGTACTTC.

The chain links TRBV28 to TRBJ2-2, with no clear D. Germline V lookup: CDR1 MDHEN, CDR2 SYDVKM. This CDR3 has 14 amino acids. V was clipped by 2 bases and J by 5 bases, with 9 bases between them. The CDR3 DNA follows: TGTGCCAGCAGTTTAGGTCCGAGAACCGGGGAGCTGTTTTTT. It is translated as CASSLGPRTGELFF.

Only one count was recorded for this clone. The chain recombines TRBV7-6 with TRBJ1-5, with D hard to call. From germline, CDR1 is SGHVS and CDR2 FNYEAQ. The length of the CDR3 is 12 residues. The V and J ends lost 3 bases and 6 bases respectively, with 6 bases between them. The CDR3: CASSFFGQPQHF. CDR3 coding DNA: TGTGCCAGCAGCTTTTTCGGTCAGCCCCAGCATTTT.